The text below deals with one TCR beta chain. What it binds is not known. The germline V gene encodes CDR1 GTSNPN and CDR2 SVGIG (reference sequence). J gave up 2 bases and V 2 bases, and 4 bases lay outside the gene matches. The CDR3 length is 14 residues. Indicated treatment: roughly 11-day PBMC culture with coronavirus spike peptide pools or control peptides (ViraFEST assay). T cells were expanded with peptide pools, and expanded clonotypes were identified by TCR sequencing. Upon completion of 10 days of culture, CD4+ T cells were isolated via negative selection. The record originates from a study of vaccination and CD4 T cells after COVID-19. Study details: Post-vaccine sampling followed dose two by a median roughly 70 days (range 14 to 241). Stimulation used overlapping spike peptides from SARS-CoV-2, HCoV-NL63, HCoV-OC43 and HCoV-229E.

Sequencing of DNA taken from cultured CD4+ T cells relied on the Oncomine TCR Beta short-read assay. TCRdb ran MiXCR on the PCR reads and lists one entry per CDR3 protein. Of fewer than 20,000 distinct CDR3 sequences listed, around 75% are singletons. The V gene is TRBV30, the J gene TRBJ2-5; 8 bases fit TRBD1. The receptor comes from a human donor who received a COVID-19 vaccine. The sample consisted of CD4+ T cells from blood, cultured in vitro, taken after SARS-CoV-2 vaccination. CDR3 region: CAWSLTGEQETQYF. Here the CDR3 DNA reads TGTGCCTGGAGTTTGACAGGGGAGCAAGAGACCCAGTACTTC.